Below, one T cell receptor (beta chain) is given with its context. What this receptor recognizes is not known. Base-call qualities are not available, and no considerably larger clone is one nucleotide away. The CDR3 spans 13 residues, from the cysteine through the phenylalanine. Only the CDR3 DNA stays, 39 bases, in frame from base 1. The germline V gene supplies CDR1 KGHSH and CDR2 LQKENI. Cut back by 2 bases and 9 bases, the V and J ends lie 11 bases apart. The CDR3 regions of human TCRbeta chains were analyzed by immunosequencing. The paper's data handling went like this. Repertoire TCRs were matched against a reference library of SARS-CoV-2-specific TCRs generated with the MIRA antigen-specificity platform. Breadth meant the fraction of unique TCRs that were SARS-CoV-2-associated, whereas depth meant the fraction of total T cells that were SARS-CoV-2-associated. Each spike-specific TCR was assigned to its reactive spike region and to a CD4 or CD8 class using the MIRA data. Log10-transformed breadth and depth values were compared by one-way ANOVA with Sidak's multiple comparisons tests. This is the immuneACCESS table as TCRdb keeps it, with only in-frame sequences that have V and J called. A part of the clones is gone; compared with another copy, unresolved V genes explain less than half, and the rest is unexplained. V and J calls and clone size come straight from that table; D and trimming were deduced from the DNA. This sample is represented by just under 95,000 clones; 70% to 90% of them were singletons. About an eighth of the sample goes to the ten largest clones.

The sample's time point label, in plain terms: baseline before first vaccination. Vaccinee samples came from UK trials COV001 and COV002, including a single-blind randomized controlled phase 2/3 trial of AZD1222 (ChAdOx1 nCoV-19) in healthy adults. Trial participant PBMC samples were collected at day 0 and day 28 after the second dose for TCRbeta chain sequencing. The data were obtained in a study of T cell responses to AZD1222 COVID-19 vaccine listed by TCRdb under 2021. At the level of the whole study: Because spike-specific TCR depth and breadth did not differ between the two schedules, AZD1222 recipients who got a second dose at roughly 4 weeks were pooled with those who got a second dose at roughly 12 weeks. TCR sequencing covered roughly 230 trial participants: 207 given two doses of AZD1222 and 26 given two doses of MenACWY control vaccine. Enrollment into the trials was organized by age into subgroups of 18-55, 56-69 and 70-plus years, and those subgroups contained roughly 160, 29 and 62 TCR-sequenced participants, respectively.

Summary of the overall study and its limitations: In the small 56-69-year group, the increase in depth fell short of significance, most likely because of low power. The vaccine-associated CD4 TCRs covered the entire spike protein, and the dominant responses fell in regions 160-218 and 743-854. Only five or six AZD1222 recipients were SARS-CoV-2 seropositive at baseline, limiting conclusions about previously exposed vaccinees. No day 14 peak-response samples were available, so repertoires were characterized only after the peak T cell response. Spike-specific TCR breadth and depth rose significantly after two AZD1222 doses compared with day 0 and with MenACWY recipients. Participants were mostly white British and included more females than males, and it was suggested by the authors that clonal diversity may have been underestimated. Reportedly, close to half of the unique spike-specific TCRs recognized epitopes lying outside the regions that are mutated in the B.1.351 and B.1.1.7 variants.

This receptor chain uses TRBV18 and TRBJ2-1; the D region possibly corresponds to TRBD1 (5 bases align). Material: peripheral blood, obtained on day 0 of AZD1222 vaccination. This sequence was found in an adult in good health. The nucleotides read TGTGCCAGCTCACCAGCAGGGTTGGGTGAGCAGTTCTTC. Its translation reads: CASSPAGLGEQFF.